These 29 T cell receptor beta chains were all obtained from the same sample, sequenced in a study of T cells in tumors after PD-1 blockade. This table comes from immunoSEQ multiplex PCR, and its TCRdb copy is limited to in-frame clones, with some not included. The data show around 50,000 clones, approximately 79% seen once. This sample comprised PBMCs, obtained before anti-PD-1 treatment. These receptors were collected from a human donor with basal cell carcinoma.

CDR3 residues: CASRTSGSNTQYF. The CDR3, as DNA: TGTGCCAGCAGGACTAGCGGGAGTAATACGCAGTATTTT. This chain joins TRBV14 and TRBJ2-3, with TRBD2 matching 12 bases. V was clipped by 6 bases and J by 7 bases; unmatched bases: 2. In germline, CDR1 is SGHDN, CDR2 FVKESK. CDR3 length: 13 amino acids.

The chain employs TRBV19 and TRBJ1-1; D perhaps matches TRBD1 (5 bases). CDR1 is LNHDA, CDR2 SQIVND, per germline (reference sequence). V was clipped by 7 bases and J by 1 base, with 10 bases between them. The CDR3 is 13 residues long. CDR3 amino acids: CASTFTGNTEAFF. CDR3 nucleotide sequence: TGTGCCAGTACCTTTACAGGGAACACTGAAGCTTTCTTT. The full variable domain, with the rest looked up from reference TRBV19 and TRBJ1-1, is DGGITQSPKYLFRKEGQNVTLSCEQNLNHDAMYWYRQDPGQGLRLIYYSQIVNDFQKGDIAEGYSVSREKKESFPLTVTSAQKNPTAFYLCASTFTGNTEAFFGQGTRLTVV.

V is TRBV5-1 and J is TRBJ2-3; D remains unclear. The germline V gene has CDR1 SGHRS and CDR2 YFSETQ. The CDR3 extends over 14 amino acids. V was shortened by 0 bases and J by 4 bases, with 9 bases between the two germline ends. CDR3 bases: TGCGCCAGCAGCTTGGGGGTTCATGCAGATACGCAGTATTTT. Protein: CASSLGVHADTQYF.

V gene TRBV19 combines with J gene TRBJ2-3, with D perhaps given as TRBD1 or TRBD2 (5 bases each). The CDR3 length is 14 residues. Germline CDR1 reads LNHDA; CDR2 reads SQIVND (reference sequence). V lost 5 bases and J lost 5, with 14 bases in between. The CDR3 is CASSAQTGGDTQYF. CDR3 nucleotides: TGTGCCAGTAGTGCCCAAACTGGGGGAGATACGCAGTATTTT. Drawing the rest from reference TRBV19 and TRBJ2-3, the complete variable domain is DGGITQSPKYLFRKEGQNVTLSCEQNLNHDAMYWYRQDPGQGLRLIYYSQIVNDFQKGDIAEGYSVSREKKESFPLTVTSAQKNPTAFYLCASSAQTGGDTQYFGPGTRLTVL.

Here the CDR3 DNA reads TGTGCCAGCAGCCCAACAGGGGTCAATGAGCAGTTCTTC. As protein: CASSPTGVNEQFF. The J gene is TRBJ2-1, the V gene TRBV28; 7 nucleotides match TRBD1. The CDR3 consists of 13 residues. Trimming took 6 bases from V and 6 from J; bases not matched to a gene: 5. CDR1 and CDR2 (germline): MDHEN, SYDVKM.

The rearrangement links TRBV27 to TRBJ1-4; D is uncertain. Deletions cut 6 bases from V and 3 bases from J, with 11 bases between. The CDR3 consists of 14 residues. Germline CDR1 and CDR2: MNHEY and SMNVEV (reference sequence). In DNA, the CDR3 is TGTGCCAGCAGAGACCGTCTTCCTAATGAAAAACTGTTTTTT. Translation gives CASRDRLPNEKLFF.

This sequence joins TRBV28 and TRBJ2-3; a weak D match, TRBD2 (6 bases). V lost 6 bases to trimming and J lost 5 bases, with 18 bases between them. The germline CDR1 and CDR2 sequences are MDHEN and SYDVKM. The CDR3 runs to 15 residues. The CDR3 DNA reads as TGTGCCAGCAGACCGGGCGGGGCCGAAGGAGATACGCAGTATTTT. The encoded protein is CASRPGGAEGDTQYF.

The rearrangement links TRBV4-2 to TRBJ2-2; D is ambiguous. V was trimmed by 3 bases and J by 3 bases, leaving 11 bases between them. CDR3 length equals 15 residues. CDR1 is LGHNA, CDR2 YNFKEQ, per germline. Here the CDR3 reads CASSQPDTDTGELFF. The CDR3 bases are TGTGCCAGCAGCCAGCCTGACACGGACACCGGGGAGCTGTTTTTT.

This chain's CDR3 is CASSNEGDRGRYGYTF. The CDR3 region has the DNA TGTGCCAGCAGTAATGAGGGGGACAGGGGGCGATATGGCTACACCTTC. The J gene is TRBJ1-2, the V gene TRBV2; 12 bases are a match to TRBD1. Unmatched junction bases numbered 9, after V lost 5 bases and J lost 5 bases. In germline, CDR1 is SNHLY, CDR2 FYNNEI. The CDR3 sequence is 16 residues long.

V gene TRBV7-2 combines with J gene TRBJ1-6, with D unclear. V was trimmed by 1 base and J by 0 bases, leaving 4 bases between them. This CDR3 region has 15 residues. Germline CDR1 and CDR2: SGHTA and FQGNSA. CDR3 region: CASSLGSSYNSPLHF. In DNA form, the CDR3 reads TGTGCCAGCAGCTTAGGAAGCTCCTATAATTCACCCCTCCACTTT.

The chain links TRBV15 to TRBJ1-2, with D maybe TRBD1 (5 bases). CDR1 LNHNV and CDR2 YYDKDF come from the germline V gene (reference sequence). V was trimmed by 2 bases and J by 3 bases, leaving 10 bases between them. CDR3 size: 14 residues. The CDR3 DNA is TGTGCCACCAGCAGACAGGGACGGGACTATGGCTACACCTTC. Its translation: CATSRQGRDYGYTF.

CDR3 DNA sequence: TGTGCCAGCAGCCGGACAAGTAACTATGGCTACACCTTC. Protein product: CASSRTSNYGYTF. The rearrangement joins TRBV12-3 or TRBV12-4 to TRBJ1-2; D possibly corresponds to TRBD1 (5 bases). V was trimmed by 6 bases and J by 1 base, leaving 9 bases between them. This CDR3 is built from 13 residues.

The chain carries TRBV3-1 (or the pseudogene TRBV3-2) and TRBJ2-3, with D perhaps matching TRBD1 (5 bases). This CDR3 comprises 13 residues. Trimming removed 7 bases at V and 4 bases at J, with 12 bases between. Germline CDR1 reads LGHDT; CDR2 reads YNNKEL (reference sequence). The CDR3 DNA reads TGTGCCAGCACCCCGGCAGGGCCAGATACGCAGTATTTT. This codes for CASTPAGPDTQYF.

This clone was recorded a few times. V and J are TRBV28 and TRBJ1-5, with 7 nucleotides matching TRBD1. CDR3 length: 14 amino acids. The V and J ends lost 1 base and 4 bases, in that order; junction bases with no gene match: 1. From germline, CDR1 is MDHEN and CDR2 SYDVKM. CDR3 loop: CASSLSQGNQPQHF. For the CDR3, the DNA is TGTGCCAGCAGTTTATCACAGGGGAATCAGCCCCAGCATTTT.

V gene TRBV9 combines with J gene TRBJ2-2, with a possible D match to TRBD2 (5 bases). Looked up from germline, CDR1 is SGDLS and CDR2 is YYNGEE. CDR3 size: 15 residues. V shed 1 base and J shed 1 base, with 8 bases lying between them. The DNA of the CDR3 is TGTGCCAGCAGCGTAACCGGGAAGAACACCGGGGAGCTGTTTTTT. It is translated as CASSVTGKNTGELFF.

This clone was seen only a few times. This chain uses TRBV3-1 (or the pseudogene TRBV3-2) with TRBJ1-6; D gene unclear. Trimming left V 0 bases short and J 10 bases short, with 4 bases between. The CDR3 consists of 12 residues. Germline V gene sequence: CDR1 LGHDT, CDR2 YNNKEL (reference sequence). CDR3 in amino acids: CASSQEHSPLHF. The DNA of the CDR3 is TGTGCCAGCAGCCAAGAACACTCACCCCTCCACTTT.

V is TRBV30 and J is TRBJ2-2; D gene unclear. CDR1 and CDR2 (germline): GTSNPN, SVGIG (reference sequence). CDR3 length equals 13 residues. V lost 4 bases to trimming and J lost 1 base, with 7 bases between them. CDR3 residues: CAWTWGNTGELFF. The CDR3 DNA follows: TGTGCCTGGACTTGGGGGAACACCGGGGAGCTGTTTTTT.

The rearrangement links TRBV9 to TRBJ2-7; the D gene is possibly TRBD1 (6 bases). There are 15 residues in the CDR3. V was clipped by 0 bases and J by 4 bases, with 14 bases between them. The germline V gene encodes CDR1 SGDLS and CDR2 YYNGEE. This chain's CDR3 is CASSVATGKEYEQYF. The CDR3 coding sequence is TGTGCCAGCAGCGTAGCGACAGGAAAGGAGTACGAGCAGTACTTC.

The chain carries TRBV19 and TRBJ1-5; tentative D call: TRBD1 (5 bases). V gave up 4 bases and J gave up 3 bases, with 25 bases separating them. CDR1 is LNHDA and CDR2 is SQIVND in the germline V gene (reference sequence). The length of the CDR3 is 19 residues. CDR3 protein: CASSRGPIWGETYNQPQHF. Written as DNA, the CDR3 is TGTGCCAGTAGTAGGGGTCCGATCTGGGGGGAGACGTACAATCAGCCCCAGCATTTT.

J is TRBJ2-7 and V is TRBV27, with 10 bases lining up with TRBD1. V dropped 3 bases and J dropped 2; count of bases not matched to a gene: 1. The CDR3 sequence is 14 residues long. Germline loops: CDR1 MNHEY, CDR2 SMNVEV (reference sequence). This chain's CDR3 is CASSLDRGTYEQYF. CDR3 nucleotides: TGTGCCAGCAGTTTGGACAGGGGGACCTACGAGCAGTACTTC.

This clone was picked up one time. V and J are TRBV2 and TRBJ2-7; D remains ambiguous. V was trimmed by 5 bases and J by 4 bases, leaving 6 bases between them. This CDR3 spans 11 amino acids. In germline, CDR1 is SNHLY, CDR2 FYNNEI. The CDR3 loop is CASSRNYEQYF. CDR3 coding DNA: TGTGCCAGCAGTCGGAATTACGAGCAGTACTTC.

This chain connects TRBV19 to TRBJ2-2; no firm D call. Deletions cut 6 bases from V and 1 base from J, with 6 bases between. The CDR3 has 13 amino acids. Germline V lookup: CDR1 LNHDA, CDR2 SQIVND (reference sequence). This CDR3 reads CASRVENTGELFF. The CDR3 coding sequence is TGTGCCAGTAGGGTAGAGAACACCGGGGAGCTGTTTTTT. Complete variable domain (other parts from reference TRBV19 and TRBJ2-2): DGGITQSPKYLFRKEGQNVTLSCEQNLNHDAMYWYRQDPGQGLRLIYYSQIVNDFQKGDIAEGYSVSREKKESFPLTVTSAQKNPTAFYLCASRVENTGELFFGEGSRLTVL.

The V call is TRBV5-1, the J call TRBJ1-4, with unresolved D. This CDR3 has 18 amino acids. CDR1 and CDR2 (germline): SGHRS, YFSETQ. The ends were cut back, 0 bases at V and 7 bases at J, with 22 bases in the middle. CDR3 in amino acids: CASSLALSNTGRIEKLFF. In DNA, the CDR3 is TGCGCCAGCAGCTTGGCCTTGAGCAATACGGGCCGCATTGAAAAACTGTTTTTT.

The chain couples TRBV28 to TRBJ1-5, with TRBD1 matching over 7 bases. The CDR3 has 15 residues. Per the germline V gene, CDR1 is MDHEN and CDR2 is SYDVKM. After removal of 6 bases from V and 6 bases from J, the junction contained 11 bases not matched to a gene. CDR3 DNA: TGTGCCAGCAGCCCGACAGGGATCGTCGGTCAGCCCCAGCATTTT. It codes for CASSPTGIVGQPQHF.

The rearrangement joins TRBV19 to TRBJ1-2; 7 nucleotides line up with TRBD1. Germline V gives CDR1 LNHDA, CDR2 SQIVND (reference sequence). This CDR3 is 14 amino acids long. V gave up 6 bases and J gave up 6 bases; unmatched junction bases: 10. The CDR3 reads CASRDRNLRDGYTF. DNA for the CDR3: TGTGCCAGTAGGGACAGGAACCTTAGGGATGGCTACACCTTC.

The gene calls are TRBV10-3 and TRBJ2-1, with a tentative D call TRBD1 (7 bases). Germline assignment: CDR1 ENHRY and CDR2 SYGVKD. Trimming stripped 3 bases from V and 8 bases from J, with 11 bases between. This CDR3 has 13 residues. For the CDR3, the DNA is TGTGCCATCAGTGACAGGGGGGAGCATGAGCAGTTCTTC. This encodes CAISDRGEHEQFF.

The chain recombines TRBV12-3 or TRBV12-4 with TRBJ2-7; D uncertain. The CDR3 extends over 13 amino acids. The V and J ends lost 3 bases and 7 bases respectively, with 13 bases between them. CDR3 loop: CASSFQSSGEQYF. The CDR3 nucleotides read TGTGCCAGCAGTTTTCAATCCTCGGGTGAGCAGTACTTC.

The chain recombines TRBV12-3 or TRBV12-4 with TRBJ1-2; unclear D gene. The CDR3 is 12 amino acids. V was pared by 6 bases and J by 4 bases, with 9 bases between. The CDR3 bases are TGTGCCAGCAGCCGAAGCTCCTATGGCTACACCTTC. Its protein product is CASSRSSYGYTF.

The V gene is TRBV4-2, the J gene TRBJ1-5; D gene ambiguous. V lost 3 bases and J lost 2, with 11 bases in between. Germline CDR1 is LGHNA and CDR2 is YNFKEQ. The CDR3 is 15 residues long. The CDR3 bases are TGTGCCAGCAGCCAGGAGGGCGGCGGCAATCAGCCCCAGCATTTT. Translation: CASSQEGGGNQPQHF.